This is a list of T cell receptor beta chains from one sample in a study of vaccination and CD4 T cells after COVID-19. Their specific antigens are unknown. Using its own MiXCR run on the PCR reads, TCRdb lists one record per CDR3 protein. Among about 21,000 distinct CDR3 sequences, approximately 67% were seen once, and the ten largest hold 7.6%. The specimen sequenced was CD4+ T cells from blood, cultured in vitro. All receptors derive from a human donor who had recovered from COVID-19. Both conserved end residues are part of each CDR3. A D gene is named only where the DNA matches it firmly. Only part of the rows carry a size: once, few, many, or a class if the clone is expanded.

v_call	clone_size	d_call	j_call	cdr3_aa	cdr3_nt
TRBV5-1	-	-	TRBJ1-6	CASSLGQANSPLHF	TGCGCCAGCAGCTTGGGACAGGCCAACTCACCCCTCCACTTT
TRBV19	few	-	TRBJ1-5	CASSRGVSNQPQHF	TGTGCCAGTAGTAGGGGGGTGAGCAATCAGCCCCAGCATTTT
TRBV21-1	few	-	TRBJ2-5	CASSTMRGQETQYF	TGTGCCAGCAGCACCATGAGGGGGCAAGAGACCCAGTACTTC
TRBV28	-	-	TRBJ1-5	CASNMWGQRSNQPQHF	TGTGCCAGCAACATGTGGGGACAACGCAGCAATCAGCCCCAGCATTTT
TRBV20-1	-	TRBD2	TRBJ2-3	CSAKVAGVRDTQYF	TGCAGTGCTAAGGTAGCGGGAGTTAGAGATACGCAGTATTTT
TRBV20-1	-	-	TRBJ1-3	CSARVQGYSGNTIYF	TGCAGTGCTAGAGTACAGGGCTACTCTGGAAACACCATATATTTT
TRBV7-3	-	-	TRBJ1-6	CASSSGTNNSPLHF	TGTGCCAGCAGCTCCGGGACAAATAATTCACCCCTCCACTTT
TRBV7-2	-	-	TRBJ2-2	CASSPLRTSLSGELFF	TGTGCCAGCAGCCCCCTAAGGACCTCCCTCTCCGGGGAGCTGTTTTTT
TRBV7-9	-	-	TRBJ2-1	CASSPPTRSGSYNEQFF	TGTGCCAGCAGCCCTCCGACTAGGAGTGGCTCCTACAATGAGCAGTTCTTC
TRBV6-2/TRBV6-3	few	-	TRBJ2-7	CASSYKPGDSLSYEQYF	TGTGCCAGCAGTTATAAACCAGGGGATAGCCTTTCCTACGAGCAGTACTTC
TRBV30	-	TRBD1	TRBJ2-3	CAWSRGPSTDTQYF	TGTGCCTGGAGTAGGGGGCCAAGCACAGATACGCAGTATTTT
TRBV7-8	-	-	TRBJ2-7	CASSSVAYEQYF	TGTGCCAGCAGTTCAGTCGCCTACGAGCAGTACTTC
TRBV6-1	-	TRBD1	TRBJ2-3	CATRTGAFSTDTQYF	TGTGCCACCCGGACAGGGGCATTTTCCACAGATACGCAGTATTTT
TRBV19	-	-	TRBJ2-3	CASRDSLPLSTDTQYF	TGTGCCAGTAGGGACAGTCTTCCCTTAAGCACAGATACGCAGTATTTT
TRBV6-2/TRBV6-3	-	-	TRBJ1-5	CASSYGGRERNQPQHF	TGTGCCAGCAGTTACGGTGGCAGGGAAAGGAATCAGCCCCAGCATTTT
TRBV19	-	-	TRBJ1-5	CASSTPTGGRQPQHF	TGTGCCAGTAGTACCCCGACGGGGGGCCGTCAGCCCCAGCATTTT
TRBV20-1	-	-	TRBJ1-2	CSAPGVGYTF	TGCAGTGCTCCAGGGGTCGGCTACACCTTC
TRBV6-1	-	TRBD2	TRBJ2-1	CASSESLAASSYNEQFF	TGTGCCAGCAGTGAATCACTAGCGGCGAGCTCCTACAATGAGCAGTTCTTC
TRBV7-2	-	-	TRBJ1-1	CASKSEPMNTEAFF	TGTGCCAGCAAATCGGAGCCAATGAACACTGAAGCTTTCTTT
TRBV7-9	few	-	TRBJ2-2	CASSLVAGSGTGELFF	TGTGCCAGCAGCTTAGTGGCTGGGTCGGGCACCGGGGAGCTGTTTTTT
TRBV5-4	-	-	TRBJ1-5	CASSFTNQPQHF	TGTGCCAGCAGCTTCACCAATCAGCCCCAGCATTTT
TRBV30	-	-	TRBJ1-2	CAWRGGAENNYGYTF	TGTGCCTGGAGGGGAGGGGCAGAAAATAACTATGGCTACACCTTC
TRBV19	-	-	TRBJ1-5	CASRTAGTGYQPQHF	TGTGCCAGTAGGACGGCGGGGACGGGGTATCAGCCCCAGCATTTT
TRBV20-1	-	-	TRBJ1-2	CSANNLIGYGYTF	TGCAGTGCTAACAACCTAATTGGCTATGGCTACACCTTC
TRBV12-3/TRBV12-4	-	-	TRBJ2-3	CASSFGISAGDRKQYF	TGTGCCAGCAGTTTTGGAATTTCGGCCGGGGACCGCAAGCAGTATTTT
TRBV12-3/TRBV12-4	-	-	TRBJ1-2	CASTRSFTTSNYGYTF	TGTGCCAGCACCCGATCGTTCACCACATCTAACTATGGCTACACCTTC
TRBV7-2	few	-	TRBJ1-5	CASSLAGGNGDQPQHF	TGTGCCAGCAGCTTAGCCGGAGGGAACGGAGATCAGCCCCAGCATTTT
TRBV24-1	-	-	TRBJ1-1	CATTNNVNTEAFF	TGTGCCACCACCAATAATGTGAACACTGAAGCTTTCTTT
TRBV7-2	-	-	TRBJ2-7	CASSFGTESYEQYF	TGTGCCAGCAGTTTTGGGACTGAGTCCTACGAGCAGTACTTC
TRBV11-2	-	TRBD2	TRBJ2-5	CAAKAGAETQYF	TGTGCCGCTAAAGCGGGGGCAGAGACCCAGTACTTC
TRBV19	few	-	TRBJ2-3	CASQEAPKSADTQYF	TGTGCCAGTCAAGAAGCCCCGAAGTCCGCAGATACGCAGTATTTT
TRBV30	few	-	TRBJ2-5	CAWSVETGRGETQYF	TGTGCCTGGAGTGTGGAGACAGGGCGGGGGGAGACCCAGTACTTC
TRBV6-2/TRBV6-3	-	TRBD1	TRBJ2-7	CASVPLGQGSHEQYF	TGTGCCAGCGTCCCCCTGGGACAGGGATCCCACGAGCAGTACTTC
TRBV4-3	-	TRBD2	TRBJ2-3	CASSQERLAGARGTDTQYF	TGCGCCAGCAGCCAAGAAAGGCTAGCGGGAGCCCGGGGAACAGATACGCAGTATTTT
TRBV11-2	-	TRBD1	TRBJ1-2	CASSLDRGRGSYTF	TGTGCCAGCAGCTTGGACAGGGGGCGAGGGAGCTACACCTTC
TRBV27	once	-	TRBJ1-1	CASSFEDGRGEAFF	TGTGCCAGCAGTTTTGAGGACGGACGTGGAGAAGCTTTCTTT
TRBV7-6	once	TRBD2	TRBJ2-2	CASSLVAGVDTGELFF	TGTGCTAGCAGCTTAGTAGCGGGAGTGGATACCGGGGAGCTGTTTTTT
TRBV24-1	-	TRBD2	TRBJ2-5	CATSDLGGLAGGETQYF	TGTGCCACCAGTGATTTGGGGGGACTAGCGGGAGGCGAGACCCAGTACTTC
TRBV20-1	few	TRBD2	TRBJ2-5	CSARDLVFPASGNQETQYF	TGCAGTGCTAGAGATCTTGTCTTCCCGGCTAGCGGGAATCAAGAGACCCAGTACTTC
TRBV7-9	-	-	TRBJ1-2	CASSLTGIGYGYTF	TGTGCCAGCAGCTTAACAGGGATCGGCTATGGCTACACCTTC
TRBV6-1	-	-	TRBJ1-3	CASSVSGQHSGNTIYF	TGTGCCAGCAGTGTCTCCGGCCAGCACTCTGGAAACACCATATATTTT
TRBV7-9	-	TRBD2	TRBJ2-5	CASSLGSGRKETQYF	TGTGCCAGCAGCTTAGGTAGCGGGAGGAAAGAGACCCAGTACTTC
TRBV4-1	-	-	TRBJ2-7	CASSQQQGYEQYF	TGCGCCAGCAGCCAACAACAGGGCTACGAGCAGTACTTC
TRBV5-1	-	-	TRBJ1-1	CASSFIVSRGARTEAFF	TGCGCCAGCAGCTTCATTGTATCACGGGGGGCTCGGACTGAAGCTTTCTTT
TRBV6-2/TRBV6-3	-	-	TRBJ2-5	CASSRMRETQYF	TGTGCCAGCAGTAGGATGAGAGAGACCCAGTACTTC
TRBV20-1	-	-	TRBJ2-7	CSAASGTGYF	TGCAGTGCGGCTTCCGGGACTGGGTACTTC
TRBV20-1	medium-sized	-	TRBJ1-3	CSARDADSSGNTIYF	TGCAGTGCTAGAGATGCGGACAGCTCTGGAAACACCATATATTTT
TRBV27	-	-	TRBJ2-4	CASRGLLAKNIQYF	TGTGCCAGCCGGGGGTTACTAGCCAAAAACATTCAGTACTTC
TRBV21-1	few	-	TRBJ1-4	CASSKGPPREKLFF	TGTGCCAGCAGCAAGGGACCGCCAAGGGAAAAACTGTTTTTT